This T cell receptor (beta chain) came from a study of blood T cell repertoires in COVID-19. Study-wide background: Recovered Cohort 3 donors showed two negative PCRs, clearance, or symptom resolution. Material from acute and convalescent COVID-19 was sourced from the United States, Italy and Spain.

This study enrolled people aged roughly 18 to 90 from about 26 US geographic areas. V shed 1 base and J shed 1 base, with 5 bases lying between them. This CDR3 contains 13 residues. Germline V CDR1 and CDR2: GTSNPN, SVGIG (reference sequence). In the source study's methods: Quantification of nucleated cells was approximated via reference gene primer amplification. Sequencing was performed with immunoSEQ multiplex PCR; in TCRdb, only in-frame clones are kept and a portion is missing. That table is the source of V, J and clone size, and D and trimming were worked out from the DNA. The repertoire holds 200,000 to 250,000 clones, with roughly nine tenths as singletons.

The sequencing input was PBMCs or T cells enriched from blood (not recorded which). This receptor was identified in a woman aged 50 to 65 in a cohort exposed to, infected with or recovered from COVID-19 (not recorded which). The chain recombines TRBV30 with TRBJ1-5; the D is unclear. In DNA form, the CDR3 reads TGTGCCTGGAGTGCTAAGAGCAATCAGCCCCAGCATTTT. Translating gives CAWSAKSNQPQHF.